Below are 22 T cell receptor beta chains sequenced from a single sample in a study of blood T cells in healthy people across ages. Combining a sample-barcoded 5' primer with a J-beta primer mix, a second PCR ran for 7 to 11 cycles. TCRdb used MiXCR to reprocess the 5' RACE reads, holding one entry per CDR3 protein. Of roughly 1.7 million distinct CDR3 sequences listed, about 32% are singletons. Sequencing input: blood. These receptors originate from a woman aged 30 to 39 in good health.

This rearrangement joins TRBV11-2 to TRBJ2-7; no firm D call. The germline CDR1 and CDR2 sequences are SGHAT and FQNNGV. There are 15 residues in the CDR3. V was trimmed by 5 bases and J by 2 bases, leaving 16 bases between them. DNA of the CDR3: TGTGCCAGCAGCCCGACGGTTAGTAGAACCTACGAGCAGTACTTC. Its protein product is CASSPTVSRTYEQYF.

This clonotype was seen a few times. The rearrangement joins TRBV5-1 to TRBJ2-5; 8 bases fit TRBD1. CDR1 is SGHRS, CDR2 YFSETQ, per germline. The V segment lost 6 bases and the J segment 1 base; nucleotides outside the gene matches: 5. CDR3 length equals 14 residues. The CDR3 reads CASKVGQGQETQYF. The CDR3 coding sequence is TGCGCCAGCAAAGTAGGACAGGGCCAAGAGACCCAGTACTTC.

The genes are TRBV5-5 and TRBJ2-7, with TRBD2 matching 10 bases. J gave up 9 bases and V 4 bases, and 13 bases lay outside the gene matches. Germline loops: CDR1 SGHKS, CDR2 YYEKEE (reference sequence). The CDR3 is 15 residues long. The CDR3: CASSLVAGGGRGQYF. The DNA of the CDR3 is TGTGCCAGCAGCCTTGTAGCGGGAGGAGGTAGGGGGCAGTACTTC.

Comment on this clonotype: A read error may account for a junction end that differs from germline. The chain links TRBV2 to TRBJ1-2; D unresolved. The CDR3 totals 14 residues. Germline V CDR1 and CDR2: SNHLY, FYNNEI. CDR3 coding DNA: TGTACCAGCATTATAGGACCCGTTGGGTATGGCTACACCTTC. The encoded protein is CTSIIGPVGYGYTF.

The genes are TRBV24-1 and TRBJ2-3; D assignment may be TRBD1 or TRBD2 (6 bases each). V lost 3 bases to trimming and J lost 4 bases, with 16 bases between them. This CDR3 comprises 16 residues. Germline V gene lookup returns CDR1 KGHDR and CDR2 SFDVKD. CDR3 in amino acids: CATSDQQGGRSDTQYF. CDR3 nucleotide sequence: TGTGCCACCAGTGATCAACAGGGAGGTCGGTCAGATACGCAGTATTTT.

The table lists this clonotype with a few counts. V usage is TRBV27 and J usage is TRBJ2-1, with D possibly matching TRBD1 (5 bases). This CDR3 has 16 amino acids. The V end lost 6 bases, the J end lost 4 bases, and 19 bases lay between the germline ends. Germline V gene lookup returns CDR1 MNHEY and CDR2 SMNVEV (reference sequence). CDR3: CASSPLLVGAYNEQFF. CDR3 in DNA: TGTGCCAGCAGCCCGCTGCTGGTAGGGGCTTACAATGAGCAGTTCTTC.

The rearrangement uses TRBV10-3 and TRBJ2-1; perhaps TRBD1 as D (5 bases). CDR3 size: 13 residues. Germline CDR1 reads ENHRY; CDR2 reads SYGVKD. V lost 7 bases and J lost 9, with 16 bases in between. The CDR3 sequence: CAIKGRSDTEQFF. The CDR3 DNA reads TGTGCCATCAAGGGTCGGTCGGACACTGAGCAGTTCTTC.

This clonotype was found a few times. V is TRBV18 and J is TRBJ2-3; D is perhaps TRBD1 or TRBD2 (6 bases each). CDR1 is KGHSH and CDR2 is LQKENI in the germline V gene. V dropped 1 base and J dropped 9 bases, with 17 bases sitting between them. The CDR3 is made up of 15 amino acids. In DNA, the CDR3 is TGTGCCAGCTCACCACAGGGGGGTATAGACGGAACGCAGTATTTT. Amino acids: CASSPQGGIDGTQYF.

This clonotype was recorded once. The chain employs TRBV5-6 and TRBJ1-1, with 8 bases lining up with TRBD1. Germline V gene lookup returns CDR1 SGHDT and CDR2 YYEEEE. This CDR3 is built from 18 residues. V was clipped by 0 bases and J by 0 bases; unmatched bases: 10. Here the CDR3 DNA reads TGTGCCAGCAGCTTGGCCGGGGGACAGGTCTCGATGAACACTGAAGCTTTCTTT. Protein product: CASSLAGGQVSMNTEAFF.

This clonotype was counted once. V usage is TRBV6-1 and J usage is TRBJ2-5; D unclear. CDR3 length equals 14 residues. The germline gives CDR1 MNHNS, CDR2 SASEGT. With 6 bases removed from V and 3 bases from J, the gap between germline ends came to 14 bases. The CDR3 loop reads CASSPRPMEETQYF. Written as DNA, the CDR3 is TGTGCCAGCAGCCCTAGACCCATGGAAGAGACCCAGTACTTC.

This chain connects TRBV12-3 or TRBV12-4 to TRBJ2-5; D tentatively fits TRBD1 or TRBD2 (5 bases each). V was pared by 1 base and J by 5 bases, with 14 bases between. The length of the CDR3 is 15 residues. The CDR3 here is CASSLVSGRRETQYF. CDR3 coding DNA: TGTGCCAGCAGTTTAGTTTCGGGACGGCGGGAGACCCAGTACTTC.

The chain combines TRBV11-3 with TRBJ2-2; D ambiguous. The CDR3 totals 13 residues. The V end lost 0 bases, the J end lost 5 bases, and 4 bases lay between the germline ends. The germline V gene has CDR1 SGHNT and CDR2 YENEEA. In nucleotides, the CDR3 is TGTGCCAGCAGCTTAGACGCAACCGGGGAGCTGTTTTTT. Its protein product is CASSLDATGELFF.

With regard to this clonotype: Mismatch with germline at one junction end may stem from a read error. The chain has TRBV25-1 and TRBJ2-3; no clear D gene. The germline gives CDR1 MGHDK, CDR2 SYGVNS. This CDR3 is built from 11 residues. CDR3 sequence (DNA): TGTGCCACCAGATTTGGAGATGCGCAGTATTTT. Its translation: CATRFGDAQYF.

This clonotype was recorded once. The rearrangement joins TRBV15 to TRBJ2-2; 11 nucleotides line up with TRBD2. The V gene end was trimmed by 8 bases and the J gene end by 3 bases; junction bases not matched to a gene: 11. CDR3 length: 17 amino acids. Germline loops: CDR1 LNHNV, CDR2 YYDKDF (reference sequence). This CDR3 reads CATSRLAGFSDTGELFF. The CDR3 DNA reads TGTGCCACCTCAAGACTAGCGGGATTTTCGGACACCGGGGAGCTGTTTTTT. Full variable domain (missing parts from reference TRBV15 and TRBJ2-2): DAMVIQNPRYQVTQFGKPVTLSCSQTLNHNVMYWYQQKSSQAPKLLFHYYDKDFNNEADTPDNFQSRRPNTSFCFLDIRSPGLGDTAMYLCATSRLAGFSDTGELFFGEGSRLTVL.

This clonotype has more than one count but fewer than ten. This chain uses TRBV4-1 with TRBJ1-2, with TRBD1 identical over 10 bases. The length of the CDR3 is 16 residues. J was trimmed by 6 bases and V by 3 bases; bases with no gene match: 10. The germline gives CDR1 MGHRA, CDR2 YSYEKL. The CDR3 spells CASSHPRGQGRNGYTF. The CDR3 DNA reads TGCGCCAGCAGCCACCCCAGGGGACAGGGGAGGAATGGCTACACCTTC.

As concerns this clonotype: A read error may explain this, as a much larger clone is one base away. The chain is built from TRBV12-3 or TRBV12-4 and TRBJ2-5, with D uncertain. The length of the CDR3 is 12 residues. The CDR3 region is CVSSLTEETQYF. CDR3 in DNA: TGTGTCAGCAGCTTAACAGAAGAGACCCAGTACTTC.

This clonotype was counted at least ten times. This chain connects TRBV24-1 to TRBJ2-1; a possible D gene is TRBD1 (8 bases). This CDR3 comprises 13 residues. The germline gives CDR1 KGHDR, CDR2 SFDVKD. The V gene lost 7 bases and the J gene lost 8 bases, with 14 bases spanning the gap. The CDR3 nucleotides are TGTGCCACCAGCCGGACAGGGAGGGATGAGCAGTTCTTC. This sequence encodes CATSRTGRDEQFF.

This clonotype was detected many times. The J gene is TRBJ1-6, the V gene TRBV20-1; 8 positions match TRBD1. Germline CDR1 reads DFQATT; CDR2 reads SNEGSKA (reference sequence). CDR3 size: 12 residues. The V and J ends lost 3 bases and 8 bases, in that order; junction bases with no gene match: 0. Here the CDR3 DNA reads TGCAGTGCTAGGACAGGGGATTCACCCCTCCACTTT. The encoded protein is CSARTGDSPLHF.

This clonotype turned up a few times. The rearrangement joins TRBV5-5 to TRBJ2-7; tentatively, D is TRBD1 (6 bases). CDR3 length: 15 amino acids. In germline, CDR1 is SGHKS, CDR2 YYEKEE (reference sequence). V was clipped by 0 bases and J by 2 bases, with 12 bases between them. CDR3 loop: CASSLGQSGAYEQYF. CDR3 bases: TGTGCCAGCAGCTTGGGACAGTCAGGGGCCTACGAGCAGTACTTC.

This clonotype was picked up a small number of times. The chain recombines TRBV7-9 with TRBJ2-3; D might be TRBD1 (6 bases). Trimming took 10 bases from V and 2 from J, leaving 13 bases between them. Germline CDR1 is SEHNR and CDR2 is FQNEAQ (reference sequence). The CDR3 has 13 residues. CDR3 residues: CAIHRTVTDTQYF. CDR3 coding DNA: TGTGCCATCCATCGGACAGTCACAGATACGCAGTATTTT.

The chain combines TRBV29-1 with TRBJ2-5; D may match TRBD1 or TRBD2 (6 bases each). Per the germline V gene, CDR1 is SQVTM and CDR2 is ANQGSEA. The ends were cut back, 8 bases at V and 5 bases at J, with 15 bases in the middle. CDR3 length equals 12 residues. DNA of the CDR3: TGCAGCTCCACCGGAGGGGGGGAGACCCAGTACTTC. This gives the protein CSSTGGGETQYF.

A note on this clonotype: The CDR3 end shows no conserved phenylalanine or tryptophan, and so a read error is likely. The CDR3 loop reads CSVEGRTENYGYTS. CDR3 bases: TGCAGCGTTGAGGGGCGGACGGAGAACTATGGCTACACCTCC. The chain couples TRBV29-1 to TRBJ1-2; the D gene is possibly TRBD1 (5 bases). V dropped 3 bases and J dropped 2 bases, with 13 bases sitting between them. The CDR3 length is 14 residues. Germline V gives CDR1 SQVTM, CDR2 ANQGSEA.